This T cell receptor (beta chain) derives from a study of blood T cells in healthy people across ages. A second roughly 6 to 12 cycle PCR used barcoded and J-beta primers. TCRdb reprocessed the 5' RACE reads via MiXCR and lists one record per CDR3 protein. The repertoire holds about 1.4 million distinct CDR3 sequences, with almost 60% as singletons. V lost 5 bases, J lost 4 bases, and 8 bases stayed unmatched. The CDR3 contains 14 residues. Germline values: CDR1 SGHTS, CDR2 YDEGEE. The rearrangement links TRBV5-8 to TRBJ1-2, with 7 bases fitting TRBD1. The sequencing sample was made of blood. This sequence originates from a man in his late teens or twenties in good health. CDR3 nucleotide sequence: TGTGCCAGCAGTCAACCGGGACAGCTCTATGGCTACACCTTC. It is translated as CASSQPGQLYGYTF.